This TCR beta chain was found in a study of T cells of healthy individuals. This clonotype was found many times. Trimming took 3 bases from V and 6 from J, leaving 16 bases between them. CDR1 and CDR2 (germline): KGHSH, LQKENI. CDR3 length: 15 amino acids. TCRdb analysed the 5' RACE reads with MiXCR anew, one entry per CDR3 protein. The table records fewer than 90,000 distinct CDR3 sequences, more than 5% of them present only once. The sequence was obtained from a female donor in good health. The chain employs TRBV18 and TRBJ2-3; D ambiguous. The chain's CDR3 is CASSPSFVIADTQYF. Written as DNA, the CDR3 is TGTGCCAGCTCACCGAGTTTTGTAATCGCGGATACGCAGTATTTT. Variable domain in full (rest from reference TRBV18 and TRBJ2-3): NAGVMQNPRHLVRRRGQEARLRCSPMKGHSHVYWYRQLPEEGLKFMVYLQKENIIDESGMPKERFSAEFPKEGPSILRIQQVVRGDSAAYFCASSPSFVIADTQYFGPGTRLTVL.